Below, 27 T cell receptor beta chains from the same sample are listed, as sequenced in a study of PD-1 blockade in classical Hodgkin lymphoma. The method was immunoSEQ multiplex PCR; TCRdb's version includes in-frame clones alone and lacks a portion of them. The top ten hold less than 0.65% of the sample, which has 20,000 to 30,000 clones, about 90% seen once. Time point meaning: newly diagnosed, previously untreated cHL patient sample. Researchers used magnetic negative selection to pull out pure CD4+ T cells from thawed PBMCs. The sequencing sample was made of CD4+ T cells from blood. The receptor set was obtained from a human donor with classical Hodgkin lymphoma.

V is TRBV5-4 and J is TRBJ2-1; 13 bases are a match to TRBD2. V was clipped by 2 bases and J by 13 bases; unmatched bases: 12. The CDR3 covers 16 residues. Germline V gene lookup returns CDR1 SGHNT and CDR2 YYREEE (reference sequence). DNA for the CDR3: TGTGCCAGCAGCTTAAACCCGGGACTAGCGGGATCGGTCCAGTTCTTC. This encodes CASSLNPGLAGSVQFF.

The rearrangement joins TRBV4-1 to TRBJ1-1, with no clear D. Germline assignment: CDR1 MGHRA and CDR2 YSYEKL. This CDR3 region has 16 residues. V was cut by 5 bases and J by 8 bases, with 24 bases left in between. In DNA, the CDR3 is TGCGCCAGCAGCGGTGTAGGGTTTTTGCGGACGATCGAAGCTTTCTTT. This encodes CASSGVGFLRTIEAFF.

The J gene is TRBJ2-3, the V gene TRBV25-1; no definite D call. The length of the CDR3 is 13 residues. Germline CDR1 and CDR2: MGHDK and SYGVNS. V was pared by 1 base and J by 6 bases, with 8 bases between. Here the CDR3 reads CASSELLKDTQYF. The CDR3 DNA reads as TGTGCCAGCAGTGAATTGCTGAAGGATACGCAGTATTTT.

The gene calls are TRBV12-5 and TRBJ1-1, with 7 bases matching TRBD1. Germline V CDR1 and CDR2: LGHNT, FRNRAP. This CDR3 has 15 amino acids. V gave up 6 bases and J gave up 1 base; unmatched junction bases: 8. For the CDR3, the DNA is TGTGCTAGTGGCCCGGACAGGCCTCAGAACACTGAAGCTTTCTTT. It yields the protein CASGPDRPQNTEAFF.

The table lists this clone with a count of one. This chain uses TRBV28 with TRBJ2-1; the D gene is possibly TRBD2 (6 bases). Trimming took off 1 base at V and 9 bases at J, with 7 bases between the two ends. There are 12 residues in the CDR3. Germline assignment: CDR1 MDHEN and CDR2 SYDVKM. CDR3 sequence reads: CASSLSRGEQFF. CDR3 in DNA: TGTGCCAGCAGTTTATCGCGGGGTGAGCAGTTCTTC.

The CDR3 sequence: CASSITSVGTGANEQYF. CDR3 DNA: TGTGCCAGTAGTATAACGAGCGTCGGGACGGGGGCCAACGAGCAGTACTTC. The rearrangement uses TRBV19 and TRBJ2-7; the D gene could be TRBD1 or TRBD2 (6 bases each). The CDR3 is 17 residues long. V gave up 2 bases and J gave up 5 bases, with 22 bases separating them. Germline CDR1 LNHDA, CDR2 SQIVND (reference sequence).

The CDR3 sequence is CAWRTQAARNSPLHF. CDR3 nucleotide sequence: TGTGCCTGGAGAACCCAGGCGGCGCGGAATTCACCCCTCCACTTT. The rearrangement joins TRBV30 to TRBJ1-6, with no clear D. V was trimmed by 3 bases and J by 7 bases, leaving 16 bases between them. CDR1 and CDR2 (germline): GTSNPN, SVGIG (reference sequence). The CDR3 is made up of 15 amino acids. Variable domain in full (rest from reference TRBV30 and TRBJ1-6): SQTIHQWPATLVQPVGSPLSLECTVEGTSNPNLYWYRQAAGRGLQLLFYSVGIGQISSEVPQNLSASRPQDRQFILSSKKLLLSDSGFYLCAWRTQAARNSPLHFGNGTRLTVT.

The chain recombines TRBV4-1 with TRBJ1-1, with D unresolved. The CDR3 runs to 15 residues. The germline V gene encodes CDR1 MGHRA and CDR2 YSYEKL. V shed 2 bases and J shed 5 bases, with 15 bases lying between them. The CDR3 sequence is CASSQRGVFYTEAFF. DNA of the CDR3: TGCGCCAGCAGCCAACGCGGGGTTTTTTATACTGAAGCTTTCTTT.

A single count supports this clone. This sequence joins TRBV30 and TRBJ2-5; no definite D call. Germline-derived CDR1 and CDR2 are GTSNPN and SVGIG (reference sequence). V lost 0 bases, J lost 5 bases, and 10 bases lay in between. This CDR3 contains 13 residues. The CDR3 DNA reads as TGTGCCTGGAGTGTACGGGTCAGGGAGACCCAGTACTTC. Translated: CAWSVRVRETQYF.

The V gene is TRBV7-8, the J gene TRBJ2-1; 9 nucleotides agree with TRBD2. From germline, CDR1 is SGHVS and CDR2 FQNEAQ. The CDR3 is 19 amino acids. The V gene end was trimmed by 4 bases and the J gene end by 9 bases; junction bases not matched to a gene: 22. CDR3 residues: CASSSRGMAGTSSSGEQFF. The CDR3 DNA follows: TGTGCCAGCAGCTCGAGAGGAATGGCCGGGACTAGCAGTTCGGGTGAGCAGTTCTTC. Filled out from reference TRBV7-8 and TRBJ2-1, the complete variable domain reads GAGVSQSPRYKVAKRGQDVALRCDPISGHVSLFWYQQALGQGPEFLTYFQNEAQLDKSGLPSDRFFAERPEGSVSTLKIQRTQQEDSAVYLCASSSRGMAGTSSSGEQFFGPGTRLTVL.

The chain joins TRBV27 to TRBJ2-7; 10 bases map to TRBD1. CDR1 and CDR2 (germline): MNHEY, SMNVEV (reference sequence). J gave up 4 bases and V 6 bases, and 9 bases lay outside the gene matches. The CDR3 runs 15 residues. The CDR3 coding sequence is TGTGCCAGCAGGTACCGGGACAGGGGACAATACGAGCAGTACTTC. Its translation is CASRYRDRGQYEQYF.

The rearrangement joins TRBV5-1 to TRBJ2-7; TRBD1 might be the D (6 bases). The CDR3 is 13 amino acids. The ends were cut back, 4 bases at V and 6 bases at J, with 14 bases in the middle. From germline, CDR1 is SGHRS and CDR2 YFSETQ. The CDR3 DNA sequence: TGCGCCAGCAGCCTCCAACAGGGATTCGAGCAGTACTTC. This sequence encodes CASSLQQGFEQYF.

The J gene is TRBJ1-4, the V gene TRBV6-5, with no clear D. Germline V gene data show CDR1 as MNHEY and CDR2 as SVGAGI. This CDR3 comprises 11 residues. Trimming removed 8 bases at V and 4 bases at J, with 5 bases between. CDR3 DNA sequence: TGTGCCAGCCGCAGTAATGAAAAACTGTTTTTT. It encodes CASRSNEKLFF.

This chain uses TRBV4-3 with TRBJ1-6; tentatively, D is TRBD1 (5 bases). There are 16 residues in the CDR3. CDR1 LGHNA and CDR2 YSLEER come from the germline V gene. Between the trimmed V and J ends, which lost 0 bases and 4 bases, there was a span of 10 bases. This CDR3 reads CASSQDPGPYNSPLHF. CDR3 bases: TGCGCCAGCAGCCAAGATCCAGGGCCTTATAATTCACCCCTCCACTTT.

This chain links TRBV27 with TRBJ2-7; no firm D call. Between the trimmed V and J ends, which lost 6 bases and 3 bases, there was a span of 12 bases. The CDR3 is 13 residues long. The germline V gene encodes CDR1 MNHEY and CDR2 SMNVEV (reference sequence). The CDR3 here is CASRGRVSYEQYF. CDR3 bases: TGTGCCAGCAGAGGCAGAGTTAGCTACGAGCAGTACTTC.

The table lists this clone with a count of one. The chain combines TRBV7-2 with TRBJ2-7; D possibly corresponds to TRBD1 (6 bases). Germline values: CDR1 SGHTA, CDR2 FQGNSA. V was trimmed by 2 bases and J by 7 bases, leaving 18 bases between them. This CDR3 is built from 15 residues. This chain's CDR3 is CASSLLAGAFGEQYF. The CDR3 DNA follows: TGTGCCAGCAGCTTACTCGCAGGGGCATTCGGGGAGCAGTACTTC.

V is TRBV9 and J is TRBJ2-3, with 8 bases fitting TRBD1. Trimming cost V 2 bases and J 1 base; bases outside gene matches: 0. CDR3 size: 14 residues. Germline V gene lookup returns CDR1 SGDLS and CDR2 YYNGEE. This chain's CDR3 is CASSVRGRTDTQYF. The CDR3 nucleotides read TGTGCCAGCAGCGTCAGGGGGCGCACAGATACGCAGTATTTT.

The chain employs TRBV7-9 and TRBJ2-3; 7 bases agree with TRBD2. This CDR3 comprises 16 residues. Germline CDR1 SEHNR, CDR2 FQNEAQ (reference sequence). Trimming at V came to 0 bases and at J to 5 bases, leaving 8 bases not matched to a gene. The CDR3 DNA is TGTGCCAGCAGCTTAGCCTGGCGGGGGTCTGTAGATACGCAGTATTTT. Translating gives CASSLAWRGSVDTQYF.

This chain connects TRBV5-1 to TRBJ1-2; 7 nucleotides line up with TRBD1. The J segment lost 5 bases and the V segment lost 1 base, leaving 8 bases of the junction unmatched. The CDR3 consists of 15 residues. The germline gives CDR1 SGHRS, CDR2 YFSETQ. DNA for the CDR3: TGCGCCAGCAGCTTGAGCACAGGGGCCCAATATGGCTACACCTTC. The encoded protein is CASSLSTGAQYGYTF. Full variable domain (rest looked up from reference TRBV5-1 and TRBJ1-2): KAGVTQTPRYLIKTRGQQVTLSCSPISGHRSVSWYQQTPGQGLQFLFEYFSETQRNKGNFPGRFSGRQFSNSRSEMNVSTLELGDSALYLCASSLSTGAQYGYTFGSGTRLTVV.

CDR3 nucleotide sequence: TGCGCCAGCAGCCACCAGACAACAGGGCAGTTCTATGGCTACACCTTC. It is translated as CASSHQTTGQFYGYTF. The rearrangement links TRBV4-3 to TRBJ1-2; a weak D match, TRBD1 (6 bases). Germline-derived CDR1 and CDR2 are LGHNA and YSLEER. The CDR3 is 16 amino acids. The V gene lost 3 bases and the J gene lost 4 bases, with 18 bases spanning the gap.

V is TRBV9 and J is TRBJ2-5, with TRBD2 identical over 12 bases. V lost 4 bases to trimming and J lost 5 bases; unmatched junction nucleotides: 9. The CDR3 is 16 amino acids. Germline CDR1 and CDR2: SGDLS and YYNGEE. The CDR3 nucleotides are TGTGCCAGCAGCCCCCGGACTAGCGGGGCCGGGGAGACCCAGTACTTC. Its translation: CASSPRTSGAGETQYF.

The chain couples TRBV18 to TRBJ2-7; D is perhaps TRBD1 (6 bases). The V end was cut by 3 bases, the J end by 3 bases, with 12 bases between. The CDR3 has 14 amino acids. The germline gives CDR1 KGHSH, CDR2 LQKENI. CDR3 loop: CASSPTGTNYEQYF. CDR3 nucleotide sequence: TGTGCCAGCTCACCTACAGGGACGAACTACGAGCAGTACTTC.

V usage is TRBV5-3 and J usage is TRBJ2-2; 11 positions agree with TRBD2. TRBV5-3 is marked as an open reading frame, function uncertain. The junction had 9 bases not matched to a gene; V was cut back by 7 bases and J by 4 bases. The CDR3 runs 16 residues. CDR3 in DNA: TGTGCCAGACCATTACTAGCGGGGGAAGGCACCGGGGAGCTGTTTTTT. This translates into CARPLLAGEGTGELFF.

The CDR3 DNA follows: TGTGCCAGCAGCTTGGCTGGCTATAGCAATCAGCCCCAGCATTTT. It encodes CASSLAGYSNQPQHF. The chain is built from TRBV5-6 and TRBJ1-5; D call uncertain. Between the trimmed V and J ends, which lost 0 bases and 0 bases, there was a span of 7 bases. Germline loops: CDR1 SGHDT, CDR2 YYEEEE. The CDR3 is made up of 15 amino acids.

V and J are TRBV19 and TRBJ1-2; 9 bases fit TRBD1. This CDR3 spans 13 amino acids. Germline CDR1 reads LNHDA; CDR2 reads SQIVND (reference sequence). Unmatched junction bases numbered 6, after V lost 5 bases and J lost 8 bases. CDR3 DNA sequence: TGTGCCAGTAGTGACAGGGGGTTGAGCGGCTACACCTTC. It yields the protein CASSDRGLSGYTF.

This clone appeared a few times. The chain is built from TRBV6-1 and TRBJ2-3; the match to TRBD1 covers 7 bases. J was trimmed by 13 bases and V by 1 base; bases with no gene match: 17. This CDR3 has 16 residues. Germline V lookup: CDR1 MNHNS, CDR2 SASEGT. The CDR3 loop is CASSEGWGTVRSQEYF. In DNA form, the CDR3 reads TGTGCCAGCAGTGAAGGGTGGGGGACAGTACGGTCACAGGAGTATTTT.

This clone has more than one count but fewer than ten. The V call is TRBV5-1, the J call TRBJ1-2; D is unresolved. Per germline, CDR1 SGHRS and CDR2 YFSETQ. The length of the CDR3 is 15 residues. Trimming pared 0 bases from V and 4 bases from J, leaving 13 bases between. The CDR3: CASSLVYSKTYGYTF. The CDR3 nucleotides read TGCGCCAGCAGCTTGGTTTACAGTAAGACCTATGGCTACACCTTC. Filled out from reference TRBV5-1 and TRBJ1-2, the complete variable domain reads KAGVTQTPRYLIKTRGQQVTLSCSPISGHRSVSWYQQTPGQGLQFLFEYFSETQRNKGNFPGRFSGRQFSNSRSEMNVSTLELGDSALYLCASSLVYSKTYGYTFGSGTRLTVV.